This record concerns one TCR beta chain sequence. Data came from immunoSEQ multiplex PCR; TCRdb stores just in-frame clones and leaves some out. This table has 6,000 to 10,000 clones, 75% to 85% appearing once. This specimen belongs to a study of immune evolution from preneoplasia to lung adenocarcinoma. V gave up 4 bases and J gave up 6 bases, with 13 bases separating them. This CDR3 region has 15 residues. Germline values: CDR1 SGHDN, CDR2 FVKESK. Resections took place in Japan or China from the mid-2010s to the late 2010s. Premalignant or tumor cells were enriched by macro-dissection after pathologic assessment.

The TCR was taken from a person aged 65 to 85 with lung adenocarcinoma. Sequencing was carried out using FFPE minimally invasive lung adenocarcinoma tissue. The chain combines TRBV14 with TRBJ1-6; D is ambiguous. The CDR3: CASSPQSSANSPLHF. In DNA form, the CDR3 reads TGTGCCAGCAGCCCCCAGTCCTCCGCTAATTCACCCCTCCACTTT.